This passage covers 10 T cell receptor beta chains from one sample sequenced in a study of T cell responses to AZD1222 COVID-19 vaccine. Profiling relied on immunoSEQ multiplex PCR, and the TCRdb table lists in-frame clones only, not all of them. The sample lists about 140,000 clones; roughly 92% were seen once. The sample was peripheral blood, taken on day 0 of AZD1222 vaccination. The receptors shown here come from an adult in good health.

This chain links TRBV28 with TRBJ2-7, with TRBD1 matching 10 bases. The CDR3 loop spans 14 amino acids. Germline V CDR1 and CDR2: MDHEN, SYDVKM. After removal of 6 bases from V and 6 bases from J, the junction contained 8 bases not matched to a gene. The CDR3 loop is CASSPGQGRIEQYF. Written as DNA, the CDR3 is TGTGCCAGCAGCCCGGGACAGGGGCGTATCGAGCAGTACTTC.

CDR3 sequence reads: CSVEDPHPGRPRTEQYF. The CDR3 nucleotides are TGCAGCGTTGAAGACCCCCACCCGGGACGACCGAGGACCGAGCAGTACTTC. The chain combines TRBV29-1 with TRBJ2-7, with D perhaps assigned TRBD1 or TRBD2 (5 bases each). V was trimmed by 0 bases and J by 6 bases, leaving 24 bases between them. The CDR3 loop spans 17 amino acids. Germline assignment: CDR1 SQVTM and CDR2 ANQGSEA.

Only one count was recorded for this clone. The V call is TRBV11-3, the J call TRBJ1-1; weak D call: TRBD1 (5 bases). V was trimmed by 5 bases and J by 1 base, leaving 11 bases between them. Germline V CDR1 and CDR2: SGHNT, YENEEA. This CDR3 has 14 residues. The DNA of the CDR3 is TGTGCCAGCAGCCGGGACGCGACGAACACTGAAGCTTTCTTT. Its translation: CASSRDATNTEAFF.

This chain joins TRBV10-2 and TRBJ2-5; 9 bases are a match to TRBD1. The length of the CDR3 is 13 residues. The germline V gene encodes CDR1 WSHSY and CDR2 SAAADI. The V and J ends lost 8 bases and 5 bases, in that order; junction bases with no gene match: 6. CDR3 sequence (DNA): TGCGCCAGCCAAGACAGGGGGAGGGAGACCCAGTACTTC. This codes for CASQDRGRETQYF.

This clone was counted once. The chain joins TRBV15 to TRBJ1-2; D is uncertain. The CDR3 totals 12 residues. V was clipped by 5 bases and J by 6 bases, with 10 bases between them. Looked up from germline, CDR1 is LNHNV and CDR2 is YYDKDF (reference sequence). The CDR3 coding sequence is TGTGCCACCAGCGAGGACTCAAATGGCTACACCTTC. This codes for CATSEDSNGYTF.

V and J are TRBV25-1 and TRBJ1-2; 8 bases fit TRBD1. CDR3 length equals 15 residues. Unmatched junction bases numbered 8, after V lost 3 bases and J lost 5 bases. Germline CDR1 reads MGHDK; CDR2 reads SYGVNS. The CDR3 sequence: CASSEFTGGGYGYTF. In nucleotides, the CDR3 is TGTGCCAGCAGTGAGTTCACAGGGGGAGGGTATGGCTACACCTTC.

This clone showed up just once. This chain joins TRBV11-2 and TRBJ2-7, with TRBD1 matching over 7 bases. CDR3 length: 14 residues. Germline V gene data show CDR1 as SGHAT and CDR2 as FQNNGV. The trim removed 5 bases at V and 6 bases at J, leaving 10 bases unmatched. The CDR3 sequence is CASSLLTGLAEQYF. The CDR3 nucleotides are TGTGCCAGCAGCCTCCTGACAGGGCTGGCCGAGCAGTACTTC. The whole variable domain, remainder taken from reference TRBV11-2 and TRBJ2-7, is EAGVAQSPRYKIIEKRQSVAFWCNPISGHATLYWYQQILGQGPKLLIQFQNNGVVDDSQLPKDRFSAERLKGVDSTLKIQPAKLEDSAVYLCASSLLTGLAEQYFGPGTRLTVT.

The chain links TRBV2 to TRBJ2-7; D might be TRBD1 (5 bases). This CDR3 has 16 amino acids. Per the germline V gene, CDR1 is SNHLY and CDR2 is FYNNEI. V was pared by 5 bases and J by 0 bases, with 17 bases between. CDR3 region: CASSTTRVLSSYEQYF. The CDR3 DNA reads as TGTGCCAGCAGTACCACCAGGGTACTAAGCTCCTACGAGCAGTACTTC. Combining the CDR3 with reference TRBV2 and TRBJ2-7 gives the whole variable domain EPEVTQTPSHQVTQMGQEVILRCVPISNHLYFYWYRQILGQKVEFLVSFYNNEISEKSEIFDDQFSVERPDGSNFTLKIRSTKLEDSAMYFCASSTTRVLSSYEQYFGPGTRLTVT.

This rearrangement joins TRBV7-2 to TRBJ1-6, with 9 bases fitting TRBD1. This CDR3 region has 15 residues. Germline CDR1 reads SGHTA; CDR2 reads FQGNSA. V shed 2 bases, J shed 8 bases, and the junction held 4 bases outside the gene matches. CDR3 nucleotide sequence: TGTGCCAGCAGCTTAAGGGACAGGGATGATTCACCCCTCCACTTT. The encoded protein is CASSLRDRDDSPLHF.

This clone showed up just once. Here the CDR3 DNA reads TGTGCCAGCAGCCAAGGGGGCAGGTTGGGCACCGGGGAGCTGTTTTTT. It encodes CASSQGGRLGTGELFF. The rearrangement links TRBV3-1 (or the pseudogene TRBV3-2) to TRBJ2-2; a weak D match, TRBD1 (5 bases). This CDR3 comprises 16 residues. The V end lost 1 base, the J end lost 4 bases, and 13 bases lay between the germline ends. In germline, CDR1 is LGHDT, CDR2 YNNKEL (reference sequence).